This T cell receptor beta chain stems from a study of immune cell composition in non-small cell lung cancer. Here immunoSEQ multiplex PCR was the method, and the copy in TCRdb shows in-frame clones only, minus some. The data hold about 1,700 clones, with approximately 78% observed a single time. The CDR3 length is 14 residues. V lost 6 bases, J lost 5 bases, and 13 bases lay in between. Germline values: CDR1 MNHEY, CDR2 SVGAGI. Study-level findings and limits: Around 80% of squamous and 30% to 40% of adenocarcinoma cases had tumour-associated clones >0.5%.

In the case of this clone: Its antigen is unidentified.

The source of this sequence is a human donor with non-small cell lung cancer. Material for sequencing was lung tumor tissue. The genes are TRBV6-5 and TRBJ1-4; tentatively, D is TRBD1 (5 bases). CDR3 sequence reads: CASRSDSTNEKLFF. The CDR3 nucleotides read TGTGCCAGCAGATCCGACAGCACAAATGAAAAACTGTTTTTT.